The 10 T cell receptor beta chains reported below all come from one sample, sequenced in a study of shared clonotypes between healthy human individuals. The repertoire was sequenced with immunoSEQ multiplex PCR; TCRdb's copy has only in-frame clones and lacks some. The repertoire holds about 2 million clones, roughly 94% seen once, with 0.13% in the top ten. The material sequenced was naive CD4+ T cells sorted from blood. The subset is: CD45RA+ positively selected. The receptors were gathered from a young man in good health.

CDR3 nucleotide sequence: TGTGCCAGCAGTTTAGCGGGGTTCGGGGAGACCCAGTACTTC. Protein: CASSLAGFGETQYF. The V call is TRBV27, the J call TRBJ2-5; a weak D match, TRBD2 (6 bases). The germline CDR1 and CDR2 sequences are MNHEY and SMNVEV (reference sequence). Trimming stripped 2 bases from V and 5 bases from J, with 12 bases between. The CDR3 is made up of 14 amino acids.

The chain couples TRBV2 to TRBJ2-3, with 7 bases lining up with TRBD1. CDR1 and CDR2 from the germline V gene are SNHLY and FYNNEI. J gave up 5 bases and V 8 bases, and 13 bases lay outside the gene matches. CDR3 length equals 15 residues. CDR3 residues: CASSKGGRGGDTQYF. CDR3 nucleotide sequence: TGTGCCAGCTCAAAAGGGGGCAGGGGCGGAGATACGCAGTATTTT.

The chain joins TRBV28 to TRBJ1-4; no firm D call. The CDR3 sequence is 15 residues long. Deletions cut 8 bases from V and 0 bases from J, with 13 bases between. CDR1 is MDHEN, CDR2 SYDVKM, per germline. CDR3 amino acids: CASARTIATNEKLFF. The CDR3 coding sequence is TGTGCCAGCGCGAGAACTATTGCAACTAATGAAAAACTGTTTTTT.

V and J are TRBV1 and TRBJ2-1; TRBD1 was called by the table and not checked on the DNA. TRBV1 represents a pseudogene. The CDR3 consists of 14 residues. The chain's CDR3 is CTSTHRGSYNEQFF. The CDR3 DNA follows: TGCACCAGCACCCATAGGGGCTCCTACAATGAGCAGTTCTTC.

This clone occurred once. The chain combines TRBV18 with TRBJ1-6; D ambiguous. This CDR3 contains 15 residues. Germline V gene sequence: CDR1 KGHSH, CDR2 LQKENI. V was shortened by 4 bases and J by 0 bases, with 7 bases between the two germline ends. DNA for the CDR3: TGTGCCAGCTCACAAGGGAGCTCCTATAATTCACCCCTCCACTTT. Its protein is CASSQGSSYNSPLHF. Using reference TRBV18 and TRBJ1-6 for the parts outside the CDR3, the full variable domain is NAGVMQNPRHLVRRRGQEARLRCSPMKGHSHVYWYRQLPEEGLKFMVYLQKENIIDESGMPKERFSAEFPKEGPSILRIQQVVRGDSAAYFCASSQGSSYNSPLHFGNGTRLTVT.

V gene TRBV4-2 combines with J gene TRBJ2-7; TRBD1 or TRBD2 may be the D gene (7 bases each). Germline lookup yields CDR1 LGHNA and CDR2 YNFKEQ. The V gene lost 3 bases and the J gene lost 3 bases, with 18 bases spanning the gap. CDR3 length equals 16 residues. For the CDR3, the DNA is TGTGCCAGCAGCCAGAGGGGGCGGGGGCCATACTACGAGCAGTACTTC. It yields the protein CASSQRGRGPYYEQYF.

The rearrangement links TRBV5-1 to TRBJ2-2; possible D gene TRBD1, 6 bases. Germline-derived CDR1 and CDR2 are SGHRS and YFSETQ. The CDR3 runs to 17 residues. The V and J ends lost 5 bases and 6 bases respectively, with 23 bases between them. In DNA, the CDR3 is TGCGCCAGCAGTAACAGGTTAAACGGGCAGGGGCCCGGGGAGCTGTTTTTT. Protein sequence: CASSNRLNGQGPGELFF.

J is TRBJ2-2 and V is TRBV5-1, with 7 bases matching TRBD2. The germline V gene encodes CDR1 SGHRS and CDR2 YFSETQ. The CDR3 runs to 16 residues. The ends lost 0 bases at V and 1 base at J; junction bases unmatched: 3. For the CDR3, the DNA is TGCGCCAGCAGCTTGGAGGTAGCGGGGAACACCGGGGAGCTGTTTTTT. Its translation: CASSLEVAGNTGELFF. Combining the CDR3 with reference TRBV5-1 and TRBJ2-2 gives the whole variable domain KAGVTQTPRYLIKTRGQQVTLSCSPISGHRSVSWYQQTPGQGLQFLFEYFSETQRNKGNFPGRFSGRQFSNSRSEMNVSTLELGDSALYLCASSLEVAGNTGELFFGEGSRLTVL.

The chain has TRBV14 and TRBJ1-4, with 7 bases that match TRBD1. Looked up from germline, CDR1 is SGHDN and CDR2 is FVKESK. Trimming took 0 bases from V and 1 from J; bases not matched to a gene: 8. There are 18 residues in the CDR3. CDR3 in DNA: TGTGCCAGCAGCCAAGATTGGGACAGCGAGAGAACTAATGAAAAACTGTTTTTT. It encodes CASSQDWDSERTNEKLFF.

The gene calls are TRBV2 and TRBJ2-6; D not certain. Trimming shortened V by 2 bases and J by 2 bases, and 4 bases separated the two germline ends. This CDR3 is built from 14 residues. CDR1 and CDR2 from the germline V gene are SNHLY and FYNNEI. This CDR3 reads CASSELPGANVLTF. CDR3 sequence (DNA): TGTGCCAGCAGTGAACTTCCTGGGGCCAACGTCCTGACTTTC.